The source of this TCR beta chain is a study of blood T cell repertoires in COVID-19. This CDR3 comprises 13 residues. Trimming pared 10 bases from V and 1 base from J, leaving 13 bases between. Germline assignment: CDR1 MDHEN and CDR2 SYDVKM. This clone turned up a few times. The repertoire was sequenced with immunoSEQ multiplex PCR; TCRdb's copy has only in-frame clones and lacks some. This sample has about 330,000 clones, with around 90% found just once. This chain links TRBV28 with TRBJ1-2; no definite D call. The sequenced material came from PBMCs or T cells enriched from blood (not recorded which). The receptor comes from a woman in her 30s who had recovered from COVID-19. The CDR3: CATHPGLNYGYTF. The CDR3 coding sequence is TGTGCCACCCACCCAGGACTTAACTATGGCTACACCTTC.